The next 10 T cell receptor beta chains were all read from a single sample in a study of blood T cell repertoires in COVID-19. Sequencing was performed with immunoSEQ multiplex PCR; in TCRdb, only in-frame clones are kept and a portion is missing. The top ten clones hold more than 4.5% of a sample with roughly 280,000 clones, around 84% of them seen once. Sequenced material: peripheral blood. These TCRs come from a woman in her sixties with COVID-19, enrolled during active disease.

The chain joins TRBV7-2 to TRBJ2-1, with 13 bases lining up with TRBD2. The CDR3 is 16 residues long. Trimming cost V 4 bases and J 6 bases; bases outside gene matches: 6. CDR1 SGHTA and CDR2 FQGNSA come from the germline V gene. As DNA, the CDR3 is TGTGCCAGCAGCTCCACAGGACTAGCGGGAGTCAATGAGCAGTTCTTC. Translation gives CASSSTGLAGVNEQFF.

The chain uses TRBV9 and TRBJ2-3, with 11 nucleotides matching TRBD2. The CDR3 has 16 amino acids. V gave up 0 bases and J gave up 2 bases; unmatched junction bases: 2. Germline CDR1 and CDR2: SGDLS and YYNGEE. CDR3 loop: CASSVVAGGHTDTQYF. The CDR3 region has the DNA TGTGCCAGCAGCGTAGTAGCGGGAGGGCACACAGATACGCAGTATTTT.

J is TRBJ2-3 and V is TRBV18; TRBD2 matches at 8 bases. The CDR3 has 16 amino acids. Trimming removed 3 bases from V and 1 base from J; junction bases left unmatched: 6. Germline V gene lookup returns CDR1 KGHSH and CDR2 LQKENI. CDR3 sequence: CASSPGAGGGTDTQYF. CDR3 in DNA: TGTGCCAGCTCACCCGGCGCGGGAGGTGGCACAGATACGCAGTATTTT.

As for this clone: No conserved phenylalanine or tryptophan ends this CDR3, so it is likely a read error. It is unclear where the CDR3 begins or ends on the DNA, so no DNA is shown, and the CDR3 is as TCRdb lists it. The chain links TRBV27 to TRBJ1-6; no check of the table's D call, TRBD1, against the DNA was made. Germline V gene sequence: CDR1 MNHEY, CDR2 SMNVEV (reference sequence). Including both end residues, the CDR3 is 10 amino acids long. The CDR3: CASRPYRDRN.

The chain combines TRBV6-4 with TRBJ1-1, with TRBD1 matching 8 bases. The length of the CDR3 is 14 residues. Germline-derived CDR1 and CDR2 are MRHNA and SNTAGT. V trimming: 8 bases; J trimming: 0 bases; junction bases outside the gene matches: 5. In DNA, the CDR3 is TGTGCCAGCTCCCGGACAGGGATGAACACTGAAGCTTTCTTT. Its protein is CASSRTGMNTEAFF.

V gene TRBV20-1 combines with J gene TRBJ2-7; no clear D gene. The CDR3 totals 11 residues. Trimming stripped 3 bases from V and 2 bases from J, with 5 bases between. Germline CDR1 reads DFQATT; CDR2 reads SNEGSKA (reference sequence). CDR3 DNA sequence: TGCAGTGCTAGCCTAACCTACGAGCAGTACTTC. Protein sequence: CSASLTYEQYF.

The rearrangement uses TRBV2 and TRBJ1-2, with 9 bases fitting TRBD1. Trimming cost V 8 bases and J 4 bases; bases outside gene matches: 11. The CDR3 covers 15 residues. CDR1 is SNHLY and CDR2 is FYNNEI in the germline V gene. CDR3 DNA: TGTGCCAGCGGGGGGGGACAGGGTCTAAGCTATGGCTACACCTTC. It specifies CASGGGQGLSYGYTF.

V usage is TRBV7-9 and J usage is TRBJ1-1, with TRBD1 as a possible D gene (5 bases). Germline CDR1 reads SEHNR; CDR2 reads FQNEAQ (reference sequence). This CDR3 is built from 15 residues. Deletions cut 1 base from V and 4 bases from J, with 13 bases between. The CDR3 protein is CASSLGGGPVTEAFF. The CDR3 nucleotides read TGTGCCAGCAGCTTAGGGGGGGGTCCCGTCACTGAAGCTTTCTTT.

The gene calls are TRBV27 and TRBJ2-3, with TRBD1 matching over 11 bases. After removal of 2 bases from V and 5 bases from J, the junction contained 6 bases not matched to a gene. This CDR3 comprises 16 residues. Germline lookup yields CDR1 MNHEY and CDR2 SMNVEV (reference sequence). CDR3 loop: CASSLGPGTGGDTQYF. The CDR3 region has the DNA TGTGCCAGCAGTTTAGGCCCCGGGACAGGGGGAGATACGCAGTATTTT.

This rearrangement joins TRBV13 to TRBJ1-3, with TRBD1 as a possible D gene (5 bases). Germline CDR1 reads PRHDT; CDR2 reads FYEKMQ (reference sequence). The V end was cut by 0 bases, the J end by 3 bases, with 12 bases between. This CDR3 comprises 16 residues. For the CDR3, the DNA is TGTGCCAGCAGCTTAGGCCGGGGGAAGATTGGAAACACCATATATTTT. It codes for CASSLGRGKIGNTIYF.